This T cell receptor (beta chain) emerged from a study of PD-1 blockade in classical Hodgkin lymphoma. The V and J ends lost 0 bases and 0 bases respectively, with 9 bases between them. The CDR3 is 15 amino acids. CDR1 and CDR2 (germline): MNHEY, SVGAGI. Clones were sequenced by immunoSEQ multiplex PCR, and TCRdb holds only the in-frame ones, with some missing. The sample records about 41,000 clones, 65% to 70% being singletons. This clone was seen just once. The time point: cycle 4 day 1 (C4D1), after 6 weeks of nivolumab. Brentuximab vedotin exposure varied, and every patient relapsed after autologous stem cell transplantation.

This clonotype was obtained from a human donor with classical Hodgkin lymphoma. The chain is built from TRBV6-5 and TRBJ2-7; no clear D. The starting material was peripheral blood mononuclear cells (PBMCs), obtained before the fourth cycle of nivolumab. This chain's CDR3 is CASSYSGDTSYEQYF. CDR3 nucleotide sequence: TGTGCCAGCAGTTACTCGGGCGACACCTCCTACGAGCAGTACTTC.